This entry concerns a single T cell receptor beta chain. This sample was taken from a study of blood T cell repertoires in COVID-19. In the original workflow: Reference gene primer amplification in the assay estimated nucleated cell counts. Clones were sequenced by immunoSEQ multiplex PCR, and TCRdb holds only the in-frame ones, with some missing. V and J calls and clone size follow that table, whereas D and trimming were derived from the DNA. The sample lists about 120,000 clones, around nine tenths seen once, with more than 2% in the top ten. Sequenced: peripheral blood. This sequence originates from a woman aged 50 to 60 with acute or convalescent COVID-19.

CDR3 sequence reads: CASRPQQNTEAFF. The CDR3 bases are TGTGCCAGCAGGCCACAGCAGAACACTGAAGCTTTCTTT. The genes are TRBV28 and TRBJ1-1; no clear D gene. The length of the CDR3 is 13 residues. V was trimmed by 6 bases and J by 1 base, leaving 9 bases between them. Germline V lookup: CDR1 MDHEN, CDR2 SYDVKM.